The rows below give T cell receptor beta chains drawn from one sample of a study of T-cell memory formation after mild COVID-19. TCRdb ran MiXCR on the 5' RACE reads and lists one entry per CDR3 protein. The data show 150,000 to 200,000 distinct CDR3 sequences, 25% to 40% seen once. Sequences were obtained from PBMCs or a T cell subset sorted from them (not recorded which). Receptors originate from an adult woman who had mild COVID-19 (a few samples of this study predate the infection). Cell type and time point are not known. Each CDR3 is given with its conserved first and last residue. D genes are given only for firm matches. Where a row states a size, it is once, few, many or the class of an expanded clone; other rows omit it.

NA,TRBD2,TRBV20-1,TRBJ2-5,TGCAGTGCTCGGACTAGCGGGAGAATTCAAGAGACCCAGTACTTC,CSARTSGRIQETQYF
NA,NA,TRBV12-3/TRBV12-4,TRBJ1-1,TGTGCCAGCCGCTCGGGAACTGAAGCTTTCTTT,CASRSGTEAFF
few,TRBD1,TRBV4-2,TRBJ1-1,TGTGCCAGCAGCCTTCAACAGGGGCCCACTGAAGCTTTCTTT,CASSLQQGPTEAFF
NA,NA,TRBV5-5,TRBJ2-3,TGTGCCAGCAGCAACGACGGGACATCCACAGATACGCAGTATTTT,CASSNDGTSTDTQYF
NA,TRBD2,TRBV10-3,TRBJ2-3,TGTGCCATCAGTGAAGCGGGAGGGCCAGATACGCAGTATTTT,CAISEAGGPDTQYF
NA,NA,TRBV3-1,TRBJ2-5,TGTGCCAGCAGCCAAGATACAGGGTGGAGAGAGACCCAGTACTTC,CASSQDTGWRETQYF
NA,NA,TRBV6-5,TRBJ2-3,TGTGCCAGCAGTTACTCGAATGGAAACACAGATACGCAGTATTTT,CASSYSNGNTDTQYF
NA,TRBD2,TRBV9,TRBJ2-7,TGTGCCAGCAGCCCCAGCAGCGGGAGTTCCTACGAGCAGTACTTC,CASSPSSGSSYEQYF
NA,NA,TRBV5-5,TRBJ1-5,TGTGCCAGCAGCTCGCAGGGGTCCAATCAGCCCCAGCATTTT,CASSSQGSNQPQHF
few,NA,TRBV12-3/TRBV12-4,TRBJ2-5,TGTGCCAGCGGCCGGGGGTTAGAGACCCAGTACTTC,CASGRGLETQYF
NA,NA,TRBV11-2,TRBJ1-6,TGTGCCAGCAGCTTAGGAGGCCAGGGCGGTTCACCCCTCCACTTT,CASSLGGQGGSPLHF
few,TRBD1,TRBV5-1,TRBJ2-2,TGCGCCAGCAGCTTGGTCAGGGGGACAAACACCGGGGAGCTGTTTTTT,CASSLVRGTNTGELFF
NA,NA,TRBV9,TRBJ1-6,TGTGCCAGCACCGAAAGGGGGGACCCACGGGGATCACCCCTCCACTTT,CASTERGDPRGSPLHF
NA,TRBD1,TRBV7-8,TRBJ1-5,TGTGCCAGCAGCTTAGGAGCCTGGGGGGACAGGGGCCCTGGGCCCCAGCATTTT,CASSLGAWGDRGPGPQHF
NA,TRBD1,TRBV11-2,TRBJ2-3,TGTGCCAGCACCTCGGGACAGGGCCTCACAGATACGCAGTATTTT,CASTSGQGLTDTQYF
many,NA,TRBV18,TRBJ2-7,TGTGCCAGCTCACCCGACTCCTACGAGCAGTACTTC,CASSPDSYEQYF
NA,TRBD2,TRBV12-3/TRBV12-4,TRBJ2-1,TGTGCCAGCAGTCCTGGACTAGCGGGGGGCAATGAGCAGTTCTTC,CASSPGLAGGNEQFF
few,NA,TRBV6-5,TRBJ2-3,TGTGCCAGCAGTGATCGGGATAGCACAGATACGCAGTATTTT,CASSDRDSTDTQYF